This T cell receptor beta chain was retrieved from a study of T cell responses to AZD1222 COVID-19 vaccine. Study at large: Analysis merged second doses at about 4 or about 12 weeks.

V shed 2 bases, J shed 4 bases, and the junction held 8 bases outside the gene matches. The CDR3 covers 16 residues. Germline CDR1 MNHNS, CDR2 SASEGT. The protocol was immunoSEQ multiplex PCR, while the TCRdb copy is restricted to in-frame clones and leaves out a portion. The sample shows around 110,000 clones, roughly 87% of them seen only once. The source is an adult in good health. Sequenced here: peripheral blood, sampled on day 0 of AZD1222 vaccination. The chain links TRBV6-1 to TRBJ1-2; 9 nucleotides match TRBD1. The CDR3 coding sequence is TGTGCCAGCAGTGAAAGGACAGGGGCATTGGTCTATGGCTACACCTTC. Its translation is CASSERTGALVYGYTF.